These T cell receptor beta chains were read from a single sample in a study of T cell repertoires in cytomegalovirus infection. TCRdb re-called the reads through MiXCR, storing one row per CDR3 protein. The sample has 200,000 to 300,000 distinct CDR3 sequences; 9% to 15% are singletons. Input material: PBMCs. These receptors were collected from a human donor in good health (CMV status not recorded). Some clones in this sample may be carry-over from other donors' samples. CDR3s include the opening cysteine and the closing phenylalanine or tryptophan. The D gene is left open where the match is weak. Not all rows give a size; the values are once, few, many and, for expanded clones, a class.

D: NA
J: TRBJ1-1
size: NA
V: TRBV27
DNA: TGTGCCAGCAGTCTAGCGCCCCTCAGCCCAGCTTTCTTT
CDR3: CASSLAPLSPAFF

D: NA
J: TRBJ2-7
size: many
V: TRBV7-8
DNA: TGTGCCAGCAGCGCGACCTCTCCCACGAAGGAGCAGTACTTC
CDR3: CASSATSPTKEQYF

D: TRBD2
J: TRBJ2-3
size: many
V: TRBV7-2
DNA: TGTGCCAGCAGCTTTGGGGCCCAGGCTAGCGGGAGGCCCACAGATACGCAGTATTTT
CDR3: CASSFGAQASGRPTDTQYF

D: NA
J: TRBJ1-1
size: few
V: TRBV29-1
DNA: TGCAGCGTCCGCGTTGAGGCTGAAGCTTTCTTT
CDR3: CSVRVEAEAFF

D: TRBD1
J: TRBJ1-6
size: many
V: TRBV7-2
DNA: TGTGCCAGCAGCTTAGTGGGACAGGCTAATTCACCCCTCCACTTT
CDR3: CASSLVGQANSPLHF

D: TRBD2
J: TRBJ2-1
size: many
V: TRBV7-2
DNA: TGTGCCAGCAGCTTGTTTCTAGCGGGGGGGCCGGGCTCCTACAATGAGCAGTTCTTC
CDR3: CASSLFLAGGPGSYNEQFF

D: TRBD2
J: TRBJ2-2
size: NA
V: TRBV29-1
DNA: TGCAGCGGGGCCCTCCTCCTAGCGGGGGGGAACACCGGGGAGCTGTTTTTT
CDR3: CSGALLLAGGNTGELFF

D: NA
J: TRBJ1-5
size: NA
V: TRBV20-1
DNA: TGCAGTGCTAGAGTTCACAGTAGTTACGGAAGCAATCAGCCCCAGCATTTT
CDR3: CSARVHSSYGSNQPQHF

D: TRBD1
J: TRBJ1-2
size: many
V: TRBV19
DNA: TGTGCCAGTCCAAGGGGACAGGGACGCTATGGCTACACCTTC
CDR3: CASPRGQGRYGYTF

D: NA
J: TRBJ1-3
size: many
V: TRBV7-2
DNA: TGTGCCAGCAGCTTAATTACGGCAGACTCTGGAAACACCATATATTTT
CDR3: CASSLITADSGNTIYF

D: NA
J: TRBJ2-7
size: many
V: TRBV7-2
DNA: TGTGCCAGCAGGACCTCCTACGAGCAGTACTTC
CDR3: CASRTSYEQYF

D: NA
J: TRBJ1-2
size: NA
V: TRBV9
DNA: TGTGCCAGCAGCGTACTGGGACAAGCTAACTATGGCTACACCTTC
CDR3: CASSVLGQANYGYTF

D: TRBD1
J: TRBJ2-7
size: many
V: TRBV4-1
DNA: TGCGCCAGCAGCCTGCAGGGGGCCGCTGGCTACGAGCAGTACTTC
CDR3: CASSLQGAAGYEQYF

D: NA
J: TRBJ1-4
size: many
V: TRBV7-2
DNA: TGTGCCAGCAGCTTAGATGGCGGTGCAACTAATGAAAAACTGTTTTTT
CDR3: CASSLDGGATNEKLFF

D: TRBD2
J: TRBJ2-2
size: many
V: TRBV6-2/TRBV6-3
DNA: TGTGCCAGCAGTTACGACGGGGGGGGGAACACCGGGGAGCTGTTTTTT
CDR3: CASSYDGGGNTGELFF

D: NA
J: TRBJ2-7
size: many
V: TRBV29-1
DNA: TGCAGCGTTACGACGGGGATGGACGAGCAGTACTTC
CDR3: CSVTTGMDEQYF

D: NA
J: TRBJ1-5
size: many
V: TRBV28
DNA: TGTGCCAGCAGCCTACTGGACGGAAATCAGCCCCAGCATTTT
CDR3: CASSLLDGNQPQHF

D: NA
J: TRBJ2-7
size: many
V: TRBV4-3
DNA: TGCGCCAGCAGCCAAGAAGCCAGGGGAGGGTACGAGCAGTACTTC
CDR3: CASSQEARGGYEQYF

D: NA
J: TRBJ1-2
size: many
V: TRBV7-2
DNA: TGTGCCAGCAGCCCCGAGGGCATCTATGGCTACACCTTC
CDR3: CASSPEGIYGYTF

D: NA
J: TRBJ1-6
size: few
V: TRBV20-1
DNA: TGCAGTGCTAGTCTTGGACAGCGCTCCTATAATTCACCCCTCCACTTT
CDR3: CSASLGQRSYNSPLHF

D: NA
J: TRBJ1-6
size: few
V: TRBV19
DNA: TGTGCCAGTAGTATTTCTACCGGGGATTCACCCCTCCACTTT
CDR3: CASSISTGDSPLHF

D: TRBD2
J: TRBJ2-5
size: many
V: TRBV7-2
DNA: TGTGCCAGCAGCACCTTGACTAGCGGGGGGCAAGAGACCCAGTACTTC
CDR3: CASSTLTSGGQETQYF

D: TRBD1
J: TRBJ2-7
size: NA
V: TRBV30
DNA: TGTGCCTGGCATGGACAGGGAACCGGGGAGCAGTACTTC
CDR3: CAWHGQGTGEQYF

D: NA
J: TRBJ1-2
size: NA
V: TRBV28
DNA: TGTGCCAGCAGTCTAGACAGATTCGGCTACACCTTC
CDR3: CASSLDRFGYTF

D: NA
J: TRBJ2-5
size: NA
V: TRBV29-1
DNA: TGCAGCGGTAGGCTGGAGACCCAGTACTTC
CDR3: CSGRLETQYF

D: NA
J: TRBJ1-2
size: few
V: TRBV29-1
DNA: TGCAGCGTTTGGTACTCTAACTATGGCTACACCTTC
CDR3: CSVWYSNYGYTF

D: NA
J: TRBJ1-5
size: NA
V: TRBV5-5
DNA: TGTGCCAGCAGCTTGGGACAGCCTCATCAGCCCCAGCATTTT
CDR3: CASSLGQPHQPQHF

D: NA
J: TRBJ2-3
size: NA
V: TRBV15
DNA: TGTGCCACCAGCAGAGGGGCGGGATACGGCCCAGATACGCAGTATTTT
CDR3: CATSRGAGYGPDTQYF

D: NA
J: TRBJ1-6
size: few
V: TRBV6-6
DNA: TGTGCCAGCAGTTTTTCAGGGGACTCACCCCTCCACTTT
CDR3: CASSFSGDSPLHF

D: TRBD1
J: TRBJ2-1
size: once
V: TRBV24-1
DNA: TGTGCCACCAGTGATGTGGCCGGGACAGGGTGGAATGAGCAGTTCTTC
CDR3: CATSDVAGTGWNEQFF

D: NA
J: TRBJ2-7
size: many
V: TRBV2
DNA: TGTGCCAGCAGTGACGATCCTAGGCGGTCCTACGAGCAGTACTTC
CDR3: CASSDDPRRSYEQYF

D: TRBD2
J: TRBJ2-7
size: NA
V: TRBV7-9
DNA: TGTGCCAGCAGCTCGGGACTAGCGGGAGCGCGCTCCTACGAGCAGTACTTC
CDR3: CASSSGLAGARSYEQYF